This TCR beta chain was sequenced during a study of T cells after posttransplantation cyclophosphamide. Study-wide findings and caveats: Recipient CMV seropositivity and CMV reactivation strongly tracked TRB clonality. TRB overlap between skin or GI tissue T cells and blood was limited. Later post-transplant blood repertoires were often dominated by donor CD8+ memory clones.

Here immunoSEQ multiplex PCR was the method, and the copy in TCRdb shows in-frame clones only, minus some. Among more than 50,000 clones listed, 85% to 90% were seen once. As to this clone: What it binds is unknown.

Germline values: CDR1 LNHDA, CDR2 SQIVND (reference sequence). The CDR3 runs to 17 residues. V lost 3 bases, J lost 2 bases, and 9 bases stayed unmatched. Sequencing was done on a sample of PBMCs. The J gene is TRBJ2-2, the V gene TRBV19, with 7 bases identical to TRBD2. The TCR comes from a young man with a blood cancer, CMV-positive, and with a related stem cell donor. The DNA of the CDR3 is TGTGCCAGTAGTATTAGAAAGGGGACTACTAACACCGGGGAGCTGTTTTTT. This encodes CASSIRKGTTNTGELFF.